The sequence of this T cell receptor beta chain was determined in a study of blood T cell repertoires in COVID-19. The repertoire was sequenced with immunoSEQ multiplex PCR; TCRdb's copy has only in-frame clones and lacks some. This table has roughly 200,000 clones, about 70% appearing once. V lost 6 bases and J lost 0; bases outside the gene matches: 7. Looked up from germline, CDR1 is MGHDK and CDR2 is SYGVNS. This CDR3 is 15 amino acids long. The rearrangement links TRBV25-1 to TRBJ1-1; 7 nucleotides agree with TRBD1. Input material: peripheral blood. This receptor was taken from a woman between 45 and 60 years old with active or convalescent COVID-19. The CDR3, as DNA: TGTGCCAGCAGGTCGATGGGACAGATGAACACTGAAGCTTTCTTT. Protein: CASRSMGQMNTEAFF.